The present entry profiles one TCR beta chain with its context. No antigen is known for it. This specimen comes from a study of CD8+CD57+ T cells in acquired aplastic anemia. Whole-study context: An average of 3.2 ug of DNA was obtained from sorted CD4+ and CD8+ cells. An average of approximately 11 million reads for CD4+ cells was obtained from healthy donors.

Genomic DNA constituted the template upon which TCR beta VDJ and CDR3 profiling was performed. Via MiXCR, TCRdb re-called the reads, giving one row per CDR3 protein. This repertoire shows 150,000 to 200,000 distinct CDR3 sequences, approximately 40% found once; its top ten account for approximately 1%. Study-level results: For CD8+ Simpson's diversity, patients and controls showed no significant difference. Common to patients and controls were 25 to 30 CD8+ CDR3 sequences.

The germline V gene encodes CDR1 MNHEY and CDR2 SMNVEV (reference sequence). The CDR3 loop spans 16 amino acids. V gave up 4 bases and J gave up 2 bases, with 17 bases separating them. The sequenced sample consisted of sorted CD4+, CD8+, or CD8+CD57+ T cells (not recorded which) from PBMCs. This receptor was identified in a human donor in good health. The V gene is TRBV27, the J gene TRBJ1-2; D perhaps matches TRBD1 (6 bases). The CDR3 is CASSSRGAPLNYGYTF. The CDR3 bases are TGTGCCAGCAGTTCTCGGGGGGCCCCTTTAAACTATGGCTACACCTTC.